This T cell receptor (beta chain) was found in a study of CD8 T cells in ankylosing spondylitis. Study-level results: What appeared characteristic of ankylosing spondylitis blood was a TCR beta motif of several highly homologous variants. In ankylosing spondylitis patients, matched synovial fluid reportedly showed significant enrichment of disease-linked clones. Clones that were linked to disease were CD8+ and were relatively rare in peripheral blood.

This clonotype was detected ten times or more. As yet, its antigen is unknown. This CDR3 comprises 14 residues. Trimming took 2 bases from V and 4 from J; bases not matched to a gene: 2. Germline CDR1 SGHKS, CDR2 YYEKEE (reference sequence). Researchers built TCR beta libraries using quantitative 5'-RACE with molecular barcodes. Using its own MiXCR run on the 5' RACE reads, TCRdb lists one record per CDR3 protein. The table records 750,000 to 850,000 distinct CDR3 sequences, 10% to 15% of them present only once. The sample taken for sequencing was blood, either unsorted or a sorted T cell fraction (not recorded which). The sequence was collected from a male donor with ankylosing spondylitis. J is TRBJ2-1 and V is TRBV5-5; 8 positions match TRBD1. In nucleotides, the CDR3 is TGTGCCAGCAGCTTCCAGGGGGCTTACAATGAGCAGTTCTTC. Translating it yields CASSFQGAYNEQFF.